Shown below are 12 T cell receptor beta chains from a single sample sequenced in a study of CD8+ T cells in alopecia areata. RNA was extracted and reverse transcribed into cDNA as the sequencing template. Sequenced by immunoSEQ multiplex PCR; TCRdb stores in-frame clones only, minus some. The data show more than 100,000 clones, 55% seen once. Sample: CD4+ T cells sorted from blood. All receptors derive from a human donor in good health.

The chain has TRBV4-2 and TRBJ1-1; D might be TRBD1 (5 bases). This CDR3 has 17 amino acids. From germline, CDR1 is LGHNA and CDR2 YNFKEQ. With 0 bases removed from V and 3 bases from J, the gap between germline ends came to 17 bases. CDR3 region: CASSQDTGLPLDTEAFF. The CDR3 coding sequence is TGTGCCAGCAGCCAAGATACAGGCTTACCGCTGGACACTGAAGCTTTCTTT.

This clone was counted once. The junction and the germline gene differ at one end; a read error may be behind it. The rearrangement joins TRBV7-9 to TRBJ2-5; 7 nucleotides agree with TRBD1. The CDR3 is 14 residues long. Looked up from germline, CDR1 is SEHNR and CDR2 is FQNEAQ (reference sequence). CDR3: CASSLQTGSNRVDF. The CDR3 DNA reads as TGTGCCAGCAGCTTGCAGACAGGGAGTAACCGTGTGGACTTC. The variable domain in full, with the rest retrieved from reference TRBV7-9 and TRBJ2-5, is DTGVSQNPRHKITKRGQNVTFRCDPISEHNRLYWYRQTLGQGPEFLTYFQNEAQLEKSRLLSDRFSAERPKGSFSTLEIQRTEQGDSAMYLCASSLQTGSNRVDFGPGTRLLVL.

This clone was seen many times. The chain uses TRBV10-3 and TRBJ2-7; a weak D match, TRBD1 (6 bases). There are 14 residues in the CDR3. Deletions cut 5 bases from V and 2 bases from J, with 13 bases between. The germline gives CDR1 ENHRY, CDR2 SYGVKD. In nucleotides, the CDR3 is TGTGCCATCAGTAGACAGGAGCCCCCCTACGAGCAGTACTTC. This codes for CAISRQEPPYEQYF.

CDR3 bases: TGCAGTGCTAGTGGAGGATCGCAGTTCTTC. It specifies CSASGGSQFF. The V and J genes are TRBV20-1 and TRBJ2-1; D may be TRBD2 (5 bases). In germline, CDR1 is DFQATT, CDR2 SNEGSKA (reference sequence). The V end was cut by 3 bases, the J end by 12 bases, with 9 bases between. The CDR3 consists of 10 residues.

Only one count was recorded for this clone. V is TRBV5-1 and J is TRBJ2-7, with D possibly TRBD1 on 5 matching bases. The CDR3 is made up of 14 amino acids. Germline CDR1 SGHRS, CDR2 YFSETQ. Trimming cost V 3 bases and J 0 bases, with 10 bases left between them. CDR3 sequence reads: CASSSRDSSYEQYF. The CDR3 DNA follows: TGCGCCAGCAGCTCTAGAGACAGCTCCTACGAGCAGTACTTC.

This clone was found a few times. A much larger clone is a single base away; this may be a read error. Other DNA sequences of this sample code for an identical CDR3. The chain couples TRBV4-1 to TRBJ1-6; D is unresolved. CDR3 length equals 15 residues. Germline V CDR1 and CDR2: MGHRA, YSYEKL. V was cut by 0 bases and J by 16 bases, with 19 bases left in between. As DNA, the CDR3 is TGCGCCAGCAGCCAAGATATGGCAGTCCGAGTACCTCTCCACTTT. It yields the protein CASSQDMAVRVPLHF.

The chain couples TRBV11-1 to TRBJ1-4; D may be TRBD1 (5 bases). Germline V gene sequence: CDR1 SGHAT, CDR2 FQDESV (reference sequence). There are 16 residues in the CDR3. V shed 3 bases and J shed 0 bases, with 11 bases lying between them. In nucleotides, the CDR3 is TGTGCCAGCAGCTTCGGGAAAGGGGCAACTAATGAAAAACTGTTTTTT. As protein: CASSFGKGATNEKLFF. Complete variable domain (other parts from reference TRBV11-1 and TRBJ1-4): EAEVAQSPRYKITEKSQAVAFWCDPISGHATLYWYRQILGQGPELLVQFQDESVVDDSQLPKDRFSAERLKGVDSTLKIQPAELGDSAMYLCASSFGKGATNEKLFFGSGTQLSVL.

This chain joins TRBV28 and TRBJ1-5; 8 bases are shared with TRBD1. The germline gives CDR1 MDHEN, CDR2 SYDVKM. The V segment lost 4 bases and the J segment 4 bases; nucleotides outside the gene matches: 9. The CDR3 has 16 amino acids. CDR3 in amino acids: CASSSPTGDGNQPQHF. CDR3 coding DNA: TGTGCCAGCAGTTCACCGACAGGGGACGGTAATCAGCCCCAGCATTTT.

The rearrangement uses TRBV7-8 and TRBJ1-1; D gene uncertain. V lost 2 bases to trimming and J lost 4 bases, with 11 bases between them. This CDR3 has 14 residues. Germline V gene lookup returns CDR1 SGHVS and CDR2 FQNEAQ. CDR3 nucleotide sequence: TGTGCCAGCAGCTTACAGCCTGGCGGCACTGAAGCTTTCTTT. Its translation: CASSLQPGGTEAFF.

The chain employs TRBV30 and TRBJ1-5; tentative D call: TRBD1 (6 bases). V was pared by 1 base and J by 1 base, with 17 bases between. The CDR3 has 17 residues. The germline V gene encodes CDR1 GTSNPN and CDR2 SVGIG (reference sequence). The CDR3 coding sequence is TGTGCCTGGAGTGCCGGGACATCTTCAAACAGCAATCAGCCCCAGCATTTT. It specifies CAWSAGTSSNSNQPQHF.

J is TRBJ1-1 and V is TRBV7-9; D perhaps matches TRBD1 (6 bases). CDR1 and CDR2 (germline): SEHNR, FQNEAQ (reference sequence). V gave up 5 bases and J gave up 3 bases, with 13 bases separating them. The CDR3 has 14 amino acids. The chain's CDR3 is CASSAAPGDTEAFF. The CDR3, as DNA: TGTGCCAGCAGCGCCGCCCCAGGGGACACTGAAGCTTTCTTT.

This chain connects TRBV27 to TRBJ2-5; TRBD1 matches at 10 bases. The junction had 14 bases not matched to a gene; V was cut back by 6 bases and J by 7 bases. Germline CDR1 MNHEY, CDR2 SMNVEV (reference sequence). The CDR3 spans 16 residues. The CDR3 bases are TGTGCCAGCAGCTGGGAAGGGACAGGGGCTTTTCGGACCCAGTACTTC. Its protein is CASSWEGTGAFRTQYF.